This entry describes one T cell receptor beta chain. Source study methods: Amplification with reference gene primers provided the estimates of nucleated cell counts. Sequenced by immunoSEQ multiplex PCR; TCRdb stores in-frame clones only, minus some. V, J and clone size derive from that table, while D and trimming were established from the DNA sequence. The table lists 120,000 to 150,000 clones, about 79% of them singletons. Germline-derived CDR1 and CDR2 are SNHLY and FYNNEI. The ends lost 6 bases at V and 4 bases at J; junction bases unmatched: 9. CDR3 length: 15 amino acids. This specimen comes from a study of blood T cell repertoires in COVID-19. Study information: The cDNA or gDNA used as material had been derived from T cells, B-cell-depleted T cells, or PBMCs.

This sequence originates from a woman in her forties or fifties in a cohort sampled during active or convalescent COVID-19. The sample comprised peripheral blood. This chain joins TRBV2 and TRBJ2-3; TRBD2 aligns across 8 bases. The CDR3 nucleotides are TGTGCCAGCAGGGAGAAAACTAGCGGCTCAGATACGCAGTATTTT. Translating gives CASREKTSGSDTQYF. The full variable domain, in which reference TRBV2 and TRBJ2-3 provide the parts outside the CDR3, is EPEVTQTPSHQVTQMGQEVILRCVPISNHLYFYWYRQILGQKVEFLVSFYNNEISEKSEIFDDQFSVERPDGSNFTLKIRSTKLEDSAMYFCASREKTSGSDTQYFGPGTRLTVL.